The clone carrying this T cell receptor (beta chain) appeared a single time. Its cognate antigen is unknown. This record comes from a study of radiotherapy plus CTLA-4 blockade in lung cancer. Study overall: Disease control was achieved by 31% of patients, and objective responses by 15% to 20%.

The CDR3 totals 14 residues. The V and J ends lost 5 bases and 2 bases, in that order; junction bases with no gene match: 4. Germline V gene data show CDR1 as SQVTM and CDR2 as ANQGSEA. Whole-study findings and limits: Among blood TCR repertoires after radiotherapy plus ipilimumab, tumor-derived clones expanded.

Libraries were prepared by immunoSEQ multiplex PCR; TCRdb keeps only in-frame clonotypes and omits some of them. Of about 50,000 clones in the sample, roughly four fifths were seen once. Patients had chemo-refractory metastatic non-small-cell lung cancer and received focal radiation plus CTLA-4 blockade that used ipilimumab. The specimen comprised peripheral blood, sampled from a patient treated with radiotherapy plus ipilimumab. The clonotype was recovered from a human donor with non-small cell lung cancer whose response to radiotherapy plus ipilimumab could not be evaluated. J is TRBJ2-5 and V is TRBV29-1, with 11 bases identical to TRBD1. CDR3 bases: TGCAGCGTTTTAGGGACAGGGGGTCAAGAGACCCAGTACTTC. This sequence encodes CSVLGTGGQETQYF.